This TCR beta chain was recorded in a study of T-cell reconstitution after alpha-beta-depleted transplantation in children. Library preparation (for TCRbeta) was performed with unique molecular identifiers. One entry per CDR3 protein results from TCRdb running MiXCR on the PCR reads. The sample lists about 600,000 distinct CDR3 sequences; 8% to 11% were seen once. Ten or more counts support this clonotype. The source is a human donor who donated a stem cell graft to a child with acute myeloid leukemia. Sample: PBMCs from the stem cell graft donor, taken from the stem cell graft.

The DNA of the CDR3 is TGTGCCAGCACCTTTTCCGATCAGCCCCAGCATTTT. Its protein product is CASTFSDQPQHF. The rearrangement links TRBV12-3 or TRBV12-4 to TRBJ1-5; no firm D call. The length of the CDR3 is 12 residues. V dropped 7 bases and J dropped 5 bases, with 9 bases sitting between them.